The present entry profiles one TCR beta chain with its context. Its specificity is not known. The sample belongs to a study of blood T cells in healthy people across ages. As for the study in general: Per every two T cells, about one barcoded beta molecule was captured by template switching.

This CDR3 has 17 amino acids. The germline V and J ends were trimmed by 0 bases and 0 bases, with 11 bases remaining between them. The germline gives CDR1 SEHNR, CDR2 FQNEAQ (reference sequence). A sample-barcoded 5' primer and a J-beta primer mix were used in a second PCR of about 7 to 12 cycles. MiXCR, applied by TCRdb to the 5' RACE reads, yields one record per CDR3 protein. The sample lists fewer than 900,000 distinct CDR3 sequences, 40% to 45% seen once, with 20% to 25% in the top ten. Aged about 6 to 90, donors were systemically healthy Caucasians from Russia. Per sample, at least 5 micrograms of total RNA were extracted. Broader study findings: It was not possible, with unsorted PBMCs, to conclusively compare naive and antigen-experienced cells.

The chain is built from TRBV7-9 and TRBJ1-4; D unclear. Sequenced sample: blood. This sequence originates from a woman aged 55-69 years in good health. The CDR3 protein is CASSLALLGTTNEKLFF. DNA for the CDR3: TGTGCCAGCAGCTTAGCGCTCTTAGGAACAACTAATGAAAAACTGTTTTTT.